The TCR beta chain under discussion was sequenced for a study of T cell responses to AZD1222 COVID-19 vaccine. Repertoires were generated with immunoSEQ multiplex PCR, while TCRdb's copy carries only in-frame clones and drops some. The sample consists of about 80,000 clones, 85% to 95% of them appearing once. Comments on this clone: Its antigen is not identified.

Study-wide findings and caveats: Seropositivity was recorded at baseline in only a handful of AZD1222 recipients. Repertoire samples came only from after the peak T cell response.

Germline CDR1 and CDR2: SGHTA and FQGNSA. V was clipped by 1 base and J by 8 bases, with 20 bases between them. This CDR3 contains 17 residues. The receptor was isolated from an adult who received the AZD1222 COVID-19 vaccine. The chain couples TRBV7-2 to TRBJ2-2; TRBD2 might be the D (6 bases). Sequencing was performed on peripheral blood, taken 28 days after the second AZD1222 dose. This CDR3 is CASSLVLGLAFEGELFF. In DNA, the CDR3 is TGTGCCAGCAGCTTAGTCTTGGGACTGGCCTTTGAAGGGGAGCTGTTTTTT. Full variable domain (missing parts from reference TRBV7-2 and TRBJ2-2): GAGVSQSPSNKVTEKGKDVELRCDPISGHTALYWYRQSLGQGLEFLIYFQGNSAPDKSGLPSDRFSAERTGGSVSTLTIQRTQQEDSAVYLCASSLVLGLAFEGELFFGEGSRLTVL.